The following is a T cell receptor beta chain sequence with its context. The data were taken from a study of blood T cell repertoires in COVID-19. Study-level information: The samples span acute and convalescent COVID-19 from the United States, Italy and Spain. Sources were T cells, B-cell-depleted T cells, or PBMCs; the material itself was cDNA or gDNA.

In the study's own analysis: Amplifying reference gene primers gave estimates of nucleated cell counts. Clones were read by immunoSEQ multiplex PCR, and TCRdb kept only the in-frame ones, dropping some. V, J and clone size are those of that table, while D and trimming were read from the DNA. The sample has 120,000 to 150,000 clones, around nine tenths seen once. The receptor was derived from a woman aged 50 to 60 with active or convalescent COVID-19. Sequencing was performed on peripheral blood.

CDR3 sequence: CSVATGALSYEQYF. CDR3 nucleotides: TGCAGCGTTGCTACAGGGGCCCTCTCCTACGAGCAGTACTTC. The chain joins TRBV29-1 to TRBJ2-7, with 7 bases identical to TRBD1. Germline V gives CDR1 SQVTM, CDR2 ANQGSEA. After removal of 4 bases from V and 0 bases from J, the junction contained 6 bases not matched to a gene. The CDR3 consists of 14 residues.